The 23 T cell receptor beta chains below all came from one sample that was sequenced in a study of cytomegalovirus exposure and HLA in healthy donors. PCR employed 60 Vbeta and 13 Jbeta primers. The table came from immunoSEQ multiplex PCR; TCRdb's copy has only in-frame clones and leaves some out. The sample shows 150,000 to 200,000 clones, approximately 80% of them seen only once. Sequenced material: PBMCs. The receptors were gathered from a woman aged 25 to 45 in good health and CMV-seronegative.

The J gene is TRBJ1-5, the V gene TRBV11-2, with TRBD1 identical over 11 bases. Looked up from germline, CDR1 is SGHAT and CDR2 is FQNNGV. The V segment lost 1 base and the J segment 5 bases; nucleotides outside the gene matches: 4. This CDR3 is built from 16 residues. The CDR3 sequence: CASSLGGTGGYQPQHF. CDR3 bases: TGTGCCAGCAGCTTAGGGGGGACAGGGGGATATCAGCCCCAGCATTTT.

The chain combines TRBV29-1 with TRBJ2-4; D might be TRBD2 (6 bases). The germline gives CDR1 SQVTM, CDR2 ANQGSEA. Trimming took 2 bases from V and 0 from J, leaving 11 bases between them. CDR3 length: 15 amino acids. This chain's CDR3 is CSVETGETAKNIQYF. The DNA for the CDR3 is TGCAGCGTTGAAACGGGAGAGACAGCCAAAAACATTCAGTACTTC. Supplemented by reference TRBV29-1 and TRBJ2-4, the full variable domain reads SAVISQKPSRDICQRGTSLTIQCQVDSQVTMMFWYRQQPGQSLTLIATANQGSEATYESGFVIDKFPISRPNLTFSTLTVSNMSPEDSSIYLCSVETGETAKNIQYFGAGTRLSVL.

V gene TRBV5-1 combines with J gene TRBJ2-5; 7 nucleotides align to TRBD2. The ends lost 5 bases at V and 1 base at J; junction bases unmatched: 17. CDR3 length: 18 residues. The germline CDR1 and CDR2 sequences are SGHRS and YFSETQ. CDR3 bases: TGCGCCAGCAGGGTGGGACGGCGGGAGAGGAGTCCCCAAGAGACCCAGTACTTC. Translating gives CASRVGRRERSPQETQYF.

The chain combines TRBV29-1 with TRBJ2-7; 7 bases fit TRBD2. The CDR3 consists of 13 residues. Trimming at V came to 6 bases and at J to 5 bases, leaving 10 bases not matched to a gene. Germline loops: CDR1 SQVTM, CDR2 ANQGSEA. The CDR3 nucleotides read TGCAGCGTAAGAGCGGGGCCCCCGGACGAGCAGTACTTC. Its protein is CSVRAGPPDEQYF.

This clone was counted only a few times. The chain couples TRBV5-1 to TRBJ2-7, with a weak D call TRBD1 (5 bases). Trimming removed 6 bases at V and 6 bases at J, with 16 bases between. From germline, CDR1 is SGHRS and CDR2 YFSETQ. This CDR3 has 13 amino acids. The CDR3 DNA reads TGCGCCAGCATGTTGCAGGGATCGAGCGAGCAGTACTTC. It specifies CASMLQGSSEQYF.

In its sample, this clone was seen a few times. The V and J genes are TRBV30 and TRBJ2-1; 9 bases are shared with TRBD2. This CDR3 is 16 amino acids long. Germline V CDR1 and CDR2: GTSNPN, SVGIG (reference sequence). With V trimmed by 2 bases and J by 5 bases, 10 bases remained unmatched. The CDR3 region is CAWSPKGASGNNEQFF. The CDR3 DNA reads as TGTGCCTGGAGTCCAAAGGGGGCTAGCGGGAACAATGAGCAGTTCTTC.

Only a few counts were recorded for this clone. V usage is TRBV5-1 and J usage is TRBJ2-1; TRBD2 matches 10 bases. The trim removed 4 bases at V and 0 bases at J, leaving 16 bases unmatched. This CDR3 is built from 20 residues. Per germline, CDR1 SGHRS and CDR2 YFSETQ. The CDR3 region is CASSPVGTSAVITSYNEQFF. In nucleotides, the CDR3 is TGCGCCAGCAGCCCGGTCGGGACTAGCGCGGTAATTACCTCCTACAATGAGCAGTTCTTC.

This rearrangement joins TRBV9 to TRBJ2-1; 8 bases align to TRBD2. The germline V gene encodes CDR1 SGDLS and CDR2 YYNGEE. The CDR3 is made up of 13 amino acids. V dropped 5 bases and J dropped 8; count of bases not matched to a gene: 6. The CDR3 sequence: CASSESGGDEQFF. CDR3 nucleotides: TGTGCCAGCAGTGAGTCGGGGGGGGATGAGCAGTTCTTC.

V usage is TRBV7-9 and J usage is TRBJ2-1, with 7 bases identical to TRBD2. The CDR3 sequence is 14 residues long. V trimming: 9 bases; J trimming: 2 bases; junction bases outside the gene matches: 7. The germline V gene has CDR1 SEHNR and CDR2 FQNEAQ (reference sequence). In DNA, the CDR3 is TGTGCCAGTAAAGCGGGGCAGGCCTACAATGAGCAGTTCTTC. It codes for CASKAGQAYNEQFF.

The sample holds a few counts of this clone. The V and J genes are TRBV27 and TRBJ2-7, with TRBD2 matching over 13 bases. The length of the CDR3 is 16 residues. CDR1 is MNHEY and CDR2 is SMNVEV in the germline V gene (reference sequence). J was trimmed by 1 base and V by 7 bases; bases with no gene match: 7. The CDR3: CASKRTSGSISYEQYF. The CDR3 nucleotides are TGTGCCAGCAAAAGGACTAGCGGGAGTATATCCTACGAGCAGTACTTC.

A few counts support this clone. The gene calls are TRBV27 and TRBJ1-1; D not certain. This CDR3 region has 12 residues. The germline V gene has CDR1 MNHEY and CDR2 SMNVEV (reference sequence). Trimming stripped 6 bases from V and 10 bases from J, with 15 bases between. CDR3 DNA sequence: TGTGCCAGCAGCCCACCCGGGAGCGTAGCTTTCTTT. Translated, it gives CASSPPGSVAFF.

The rearrangement joins TRBV7-9 to TRBJ2-5; 9 bases fit TRBD1. CDR3 size: 15 residues. Germline CDR1 is SEHNR and CDR2 is FQNEAQ (reference sequence). V was clipped by 5 bases and J by 5 bases; unmatched bases: 9. DNA of the CDR3: TGTGCCAGCAGCGCAACAGGGGGCTTCGGGGAGACCCAGTACTTC. Translated: CASSATGGFGETQYF.

The chain employs TRBV4-2 and TRBJ1-4, with 7 bases lining up with TRBD1. The CDR3 covers 22 residues. The J segment lost 8 bases and the V segment lost 4 bases, leaving 31 bases of the junction unmatched. CDR1 LGHNA and CDR2 YNFKEQ come from the germline V gene. CDR3 nucleotides: TGTGCCAGCAGCCCCTTCGCTTTCCGTGACAGGGAGGTTTCAGGCCGGCTAGAAAAACTGTTTTTT. It encodes CASSPFAFRDREVSGRLEKLFF.

The chain joins TRBV10-3 to TRBJ2-3; maybe TRBD2 (5 bases). Trimming took 10 bases from V and 1 from J, leaving 18 bases between them. The CDR3 sequence is 15 residues long. Per the germline V gene, CDR1 is ENHRY and CDR2 is SYGVKD. The CDR3 sequence is CATSMTNLGTDTQYF. CDR3 in DNA: TGTGCCACCTCGATGACTAACCTGGGCACAGATACGCAGTATTTT.

V is TRBV5-4 and J is TRBJ2-3; a weak D match, TRBD2 (5 bases). Germline-derived CDR1 and CDR2 are SGHNT and YYREEE (reference sequence). CDR3 length: 14 amino acids. Trimming left V 3 bases short and J 0 bases short, with 8 bases between. The DNA of the CDR3 is TGTGCCAGCAGCTGGCCGGGGAGCACAGATACGCAGTATTTT. Encoded protein: CASSWPGSTDTQYF.

CDR3 sequence (DNA): TGTGCCAGCAGGGGGACAAGCTACTCTGAAAAACTGTTTTTT. This encodes CASRGTSYSEKLFF. The V gene is TRBV2, the J gene TRBJ1-4, with TRBD1 as a possible D gene (6 bases). This CDR3 is 14 amino acids long. Per germline, CDR1 SNHLY and CDR2 FYNNEI. With 6 bases removed from V and 7 bases from J, the gap between germline ends came to 15 bases.

The chain employs TRBV21-1 and TRBJ1-4. TRBV21-1 counts as a pseudogene. The CDR3 loop spans 17 amino acids. CDR3 amino acids: CASPNGRYMGRSEKLFF. In DNA form, the CDR3 reads TGTGCCAGCCCAAATGGGAGGTACATGGGTAGGAGTGAAAAACTGTTTTTT.

This clone has a handful of counts. This chain joins TRBV5-6 and TRBJ1-1; D gene uncertain. The germline V gene encodes CDR1 SGHDT and CDR2 YYEEEE. The CDR3 covers 13 residues. V lost 2 bases and J 1 base, leaving 6 bases between the germline ends. CDR3 loop: CASSLPGNTEAFF. Here the CDR3 DNA reads TGTGCCAGCAGCTTACCAGGGAACACTGAAGCTTTCTTT.

This clone was detected only once. V usage is TRBV19 and J usage is TRBJ1-1; 8 bases fit TRBD1. The CDR3 length is 12 residues. Per the germline V gene, CDR1 is LNHDA and CDR2 is SQIVND (reference sequence). V dropped 4 bases and J dropped 11; count of bases not matched to a gene: 6. DNA of the CDR3: TGTGCCAGTAGTAACGACAGGGGCTCGGCTTTCTTT. This translates into CASSNDRGSAFF.

This chain connects TRBV18 to TRBJ1-1; D remains unclear. The CDR3 sequence is 15 residues long. V lost 0 bases and J 2 bases, leaving 10 bases between the germline ends. Germline V lookup: CDR1 KGHSH, CDR2 LQKENI. CDR3 sequence: CASSPPSLINTEAFF. The CDR3 DNA is TGTGCCAGCTCACCACCGAGCCTCATAAACACTGAAGCTTTCTTT.

The chain combines TRBV30 with TRBJ1-5, with D possibly being TRBD1 (6 bases). Germline V CDR1 and CDR2: GTSNPN, SVGIG (reference sequence). CDR3 size: 13 residues. The germline V and J ends were trimmed by 1 base and 7 bases, with 11 bases remaining between them. The CDR3 DNA reads TGTGCCTGGAGTGCACAGGGCGACCAGCCCCAGCATTTT. This encodes CAWSAQGDQPQHF.

This chain links TRBV6-5 with TRBJ2-7; 7 nucleotides align to TRBD1. The CDR3 is 15 amino acids. The V segment lost 5 bases and the J segment 0 bases; nucleotides outside the gene matches: 7. Germline V gives CDR1 MNHEY, CDR2 SVGAGI. The CDR3 region is CASSRGQLTSYEQYF. CDR3 sequence (DNA): TGTGCCAGCAGTCGGGGACAGCTAACCTCCTACGAGCAGTACTTC.

The chain carries TRBV19 and TRBJ1-2, with 8 bases lining up with TRBD1. This CDR3 has 14 residues. CDR1 LNHDA and CDR2 SQIVND come from the germline V gene (reference sequence). Trimming at V came to 7 bases and at J to 11 bases, leaving 15 bases not matched to a gene. The CDR3 bases are TGTGCCAGTAACCGACGGGACAGGAGCATGTGGTACACCTTC. Amino acid sequence: CASNRRDRSMWYTF. The entire variable domain, with the rest obtained from reference TRBV19 and TRBJ1-2, is as follows: DGGITQSPKYLFRKEGQNVTLSCEQNLNHDAMYWYRQDPGQGLRLIYYSQIVNDFQKGDIAEGYSVSREKKESFPLTVTSAQKNPTAFYLCASNRRDRSMWYTFGSGTRLTVV.